Described below is a single T cell receptor beta chain sequence and its context. Measured with immunoSEQ multiplex PCR; TCRdb has only the in-frame clones, and not every one. The sample yields about 10,000 clones, 55% to 65% seen once. This sample is drawn from a study of neoadjuvant anti-PD-1 for oral cavity cancer. The CDR3 is 16 residues long. With V trimmed by 0 bases and J by 12 bases, 13 bases remained unmatched. Germline CDR1 reads LNHNV; CDR2 reads YYDKDF (reference sequence). The time point is: after neoadjuvant nivolumab, at surgical resection. The patients had HPV-negative, locally advanced oral cavity squamous cell carcinoma.

This chain joins TRBV15 and TRBJ2-1; 8 bases line up with TRBD1. The starting material was tumor tissue, obtained after nivolumab (anti-PD-1) treatment. The clonotype comes from a person between 40 and 80 years old with oral cavity squamous cell carcinoma. CDR3 loop: CATSRDSAGTGLGQFF. The DNA for the CDR3 is TGTGCCACCAGCAGAGATTCGGCCGGGACAGGCCTTGGGCAGTTCTTC.